This T cell receptor (beta chain) emerged from a study of blood T cells in healthy people across ages. The CDR3 contains 16 residues. CDR1 is SGHTA and CDR2 is FQGNSA in the germline V gene. Trimming shortened V by 3 bases and J by 0 bases, and 13 bases separated the two germline ends. The use of a sample-barcoded 5' primer and a J-beta primer mix characterized a second PCR of about 7 to 12 cycles. TCRdb itself ran the 5' RACE reads through MiXCR, one entry per CDR3 protein. The table records around 1,900,000 distinct CDR3 sequences, approximately 40% of them present only once. This clonotype has just a few counts. As yet, its antigen is unknown. Every donor gave 9.5 to 10 milliliters of peripheral blood. General study points: Underestimates were what the diversity estimates from one million T cells were considered to be.

The chain combines TRBV7-2 with TRBJ2-3; D is possibly TRBD1 (5 bases). The sequenced sample was blood. The TCR was taken from a human donor in good health. This CDR3 is CASSLQGGASTDTQYF. The DNA of the CDR3 is TGTGCCAGCAGCTTGCAGGGTGGTGCTAGCACAGATACGCAGTATTTT.